This paragraph covers one TCR beta chain sequence. Its target is unknown. The germline V gene has CDR1 SQVTM and CDR2 ANQGSEA. V was shortened by 4 bases and J by 10 bases, with 16 bases between the two germline ends. The CDR3 consists of 12 residues. Each PCR replicate from the sorted subsets contained about 180 ng DNA, which is tens of thousands of T cell genomes. Profiled with immunoSEQ multiplex PCR; TCRdb holds only in-frame clones, not every one. The sample has 550,000 to 850,000 clones; roughly two thirds are singletons. The data were taken from a study of shared clonotypes between healthy human individuals. Study results and caveats: Specimens sampled were limited to blood, with tissue repertoires likely differing.

Sequenced material: memory CD4+ T cells sorted from blood. Sample subset: CD45RA-negative fraction. The chain recombines TRBV29-1 with TRBJ2-5, with D possibly being TRBD2 (6 bases). This clonotype originated in a woman aged 30 to 39 in good health. CDR3 amino acids: CSVAGESRIQYF. Written as DNA, the CDR3 is TGCAGCGTTGCGGGAGAATCCCGGATCCAGTACTTC.